These T cell receptor beta chains were read from a single sample in a study of shared clonotypes between healthy human individuals. Clones were read by immunoSEQ multiplex PCR, and TCRdb kept only the in-frame ones, dropping some. The sample includes under 1 million clones, approximately 96% of them seen just once. The sample was naive CD8+ T cells sorted from blood. The receptors derive from a man aged 25-45 years in good health. Both conserved end residues are part of each CDR3. The D gene is left open where the match is weak. Rows give clone size only sometimes, using once, few, many, or a class for an expanded clone.

d_gene: -
abundance: once
j_gene: TRBJ2-6
v_gene: TRBV27
CDR3aa: CASSLSSGSGANVLTF
CDR3nt: TGTGCCAGCAGTTTATCTTCGGGCTCTGGGGCCAACGTCCTGACTTTC

d_gene: -
abundance: -
j_gene: TRBJ2-1
v_gene: TRBV6-6
CDR3aa: CASSYQVGVDEQFF
CDR3nt: TGTGCCAGCAGTTACCAAGTGGGGGTTGATGAGCAGTTCTTC

d_gene: -
abundance: -
j_gene: TRBJ2-7
v_gene: TRBV7-9
CDR3aa: CASSLVGHAIVYEQYF
CDR3nt: TGTGCCAGCAGCTTAGTAGGACATGCGATTGTCTACGAGCAGTACTTC

d_gene: TRBD2
abundance: -
j_gene: TRBJ2-1
v_gene: TRBV27
CDR3aa: CASSLGTSGINEQFF
CDR3nt: TGTGCCAGCAGTTTGGGGACTAGCGGGATCAATGAGCAGTTCTTC

d_gene: TRBD1
abundance: -
j_gene: TRBJ2-1
v_gene: TRBV4-3
CDR3aa: CASSQDGTGSYNEQFF
CDR3nt: TGCGCCAGCAGCCAAGACGGGACAGGCTCCTACAATGAGCAGTTCTTC

d_gene: -
abundance: -
j_gene: TRBJ2-3
v_gene: TRBV29-1
CDR3aa: CSASVGSGYFQF
CDR3nt: TGCAGCGCCTCTGTGGGGTCGGGGTATTTCCAATTT

d_gene: -
abundance: once
j_gene: TRBJ2-3
v_gene: TRBV6-1
CDR3aa: CASSERGILVDTQYF
CDR3nt: TGTGCCAGCAGTGAGCGAGGGATCCTGGTAGATACGCAGTATTTT

d_gene: TRBD2
abundance: -
j_gene: TRBJ2-7
v_gene: TRBV2
CDR3aa: CASLAGGYEQYF
CDR3nt: TGTGCCAGCTTAGCGGGAGGGTACGAGCAGTACTTC

d_gene: TRBD2
abundance: -
j_gene: TRBJ2-5
v_gene: TRBV4-2
CDR3aa: CASSQGGTSEEGETQYF
CDR3nt: TGTGCCAGCAGCCAAGGGGGGACTAGCGAAGAGGGAGAGACCCAGTACTTC

d_gene: TRBD1
abundance: -
j_gene: TRBJ2-1
v_gene: TRBV14
CDR3aa: CASSQRQGTLGEGQFF
CDR3nt: TGTGCCAGCAGCCAGCGACAGGGGACCCTGGGAGAGGGGCAGTTCTTC

d_gene: -
abundance: once
j_gene: TRBJ2-3
v_gene: TRBV9
CDR3aa: CASSVGPGWDTQYF
CDR3nt: TGTGCCAGCAGCGTAGGGCCAGGGTGGGATACGCAGTATTTT

d_gene: TRBD2
abundance: -
j_gene: TRBJ2-1
v_gene: TRBV29-1
CDR3aa: CSVEGLADYNEQFF
CDR3nt: TGCAGCGTGGAGGGACTAGCCGATTACAATGAGCAGTTCTTC

d_gene: -
abundance: -
j_gene: TRBJ2-7
v_gene: TRBV9
CDR3aa: CASSPGSGTTYEQYF
CDR3nt: TGTGCCAGCAGCCCCGGGAGCGGGACAACCTACGAGCAGTACTTC

d_gene: -
abundance: -
j_gene: TRBJ1-5
v_gene: TRBV28
CDR3aa: CASSLSGWHDQPQHF
CDR3nt: TGTGCCAGCAGTTTATCAGGGTGGCACGATCAGCCCCAGCATTTT

d_gene: -
abundance: -
j_gene: TRBJ2-1
v_gene: TRBV7-9
CDR3aa: CASSPNRAPYNEQFF
CDR3nt: TGTGCCAGCAGCCCGAACAGGGCTCCCTACAATGAGCAGTTCTTC

d_gene: -
abundance: once
j_gene: TRBJ1-3
v_gene: TRBV4-1
CDR3aa: CASSPGPNGNTIYF
CDR3nt: TGCGCCAGCTCCCCGGGGCCGAATGGAAACACCATATATTTT

d_gene: -
abundance: -
j_gene: TRBJ1-1
v_gene: TRBV7-2
CDR3aa: CASSSSIRSSGITEAFF
CDR3nt: TGTGCCAGCAGCTCGTCAATTAGAAGTTCAGGCATCACTGAAGCTTTCTTT

d_gene: -
abundance: -
j_gene: TRBJ1-3
v_gene: TRBV6-1
CDR3aa: CATRTFSSGNTIYF
CDR3nt: TGTGCCACTCGTACCTTCTCCTCTGGAAACACCATATATTTT

d_gene: -
abundance: -
j_gene: TRBJ1-5
v_gene: TRBV27
CDR3aa: CASSRTNQPQHF
CDR3nt: TGTGCCAGCAGTCGAACAAATCAGCCCCAGCATTTT

d_gene: -
abundance: -
j_gene: TRBJ2-4
v_gene: TRBV5-1
CDR3aa: CASSLVYEGRAKNIQYF
CDR3nt: TGCGCCAGCAGCTTGGTCTATGAGGGTAGGGCCAAAAACATTCAGTACTTC

d_gene: -
abundance: -
j_gene: TRBJ1-2
v_gene: TRBV4-1
CDR3aa: CASSQGAGDYGYTF
CDR3nt: TGCGCCAGCAGCCAAGGGGCAGGGGACTATGGCTACACCTTC

d_gene: TRBD1
abundance: -
j_gene: TRBJ1-2
v_gene: TRBV25-1
CDR3aa: CASSESRDRVF
CDR3nt: TGTGCCAGCAGTGAATCGAGGGACAGGGTTTTC

d_gene: TRBD2
abundance: once
j_gene: TRBJ2-7
v_gene: TRBV29-1
CDR3aa: CSVEGAGAVHEQYF
CDR3nt: TGCAGCGTTGAAGGGGCGGGAGCGGTTCACGAGCAGTACTTC

d_gene: -
abundance: -
j_gene: TRBJ2-3
v_gene: TRBV4-3
CDR3aa: CASSPDTDTQYF
CDR3nt: TGCGCCAGCAGCCCAGACACAGATACGCAGTATTTT

d_gene: -
abundance: -
j_gene: TRBJ2-1
v_gene: TRBV7-9
CDR3aa: CASSSSPFTHEQFF
CDR3nt: TGTGCCAGCAGCTCCAGCCCTTTCACCCATGAGCAGTTCTTC

d_gene: -
abundance: -
j_gene: TRBJ2-2
v_gene: TRBV9
CDR3aa: CASSVGQAAGELFF
CDR3nt: TGTGCCAGCAGCGTGGGGCAGGCGGCCGGGGAGCTGTTTTTT

d_gene: TRBD2
abundance: -
j_gene: TRBJ2-2
v_gene: TRBV11-3
CDR3aa: CASSPSGVGNTGELFF
CDR3nt: TGTGCCAGCAGCCCTAGCGGGGTCGGGAACACCGGGGAGCTGTTTTTT

d_gene: TRBD1
abundance: -
j_gene: TRBJ2-7
v_gene: TRBV2
CDR3aa: CAEGAGGAYSYEQYF
CDR3nt: TGTGCCGAGGGGGCAGGGGGCGCGTACTCCTACGAGCAGTACTTC

d_gene: TRBD1
abundance: -
j_gene: TRBJ2-2
v_gene: TRBV7-2
CDR3aa: CASSPHLGGSGELFF
CDR3nt: TGTGCCAGCAGCCCCCACCTAGGGGGCTCCGGGGAGCTGTTTTTT

d_gene: TRBD2
abundance: -
j_gene: TRBJ2-1
v_gene: TRBV14
CDR3aa: CASSQDQGLAAYNEQFF
CDR3nt: TGTGCCAGCAGCCAAGATCAGGGACTAGCGGCTTACAATGAGCAGTTCTTC

d_gene: -
abundance: -
j_gene: TRBJ2-7
v_gene: TRBV4-1
CDR3aa: CASSRSGASYEQYF
CDR3nt: TGCGCCAGCAGCCGGTCAGGGGCCTCCTACGAGCAGTACTTC

d_gene: -
abundance: once
j_gene: TRBJ2-1
v_gene: TRBV5-1
CDR3aa: CASTNHIQGLVDNEQFF
CDR3nt: TGCGCCAGCACTAATCATATCCAGGGGTTAGTAGACAATGAGCAGTTCTTC

d_gene: -
abundance: -
j_gene: TRBJ2-7
v_gene: TRBV5-1
CDR3aa: CASSLTGASSYEQYF
CDR3nt: TGCGCCAGCAGCTTGACCGGGGCGAGCTCCTACGAGCAGTACTTC

d_gene: -
abundance: -
j_gene: TRBJ1-1
v_gene: TRBV9
CDR3aa: CASSVPSEGENTEAFF
CDR3nt: TGTGCCAGCAGCGTTCCTTCTGAGGGTGAGAACACTGAAGCTTTCTTT

d_gene: TRBD2
abundance: -
j_gene: TRBJ2-7
v_gene: TRBV29-1
CDR3aa: CSAEYSGSSYEQYF
CDR3nt: TGCAGCGCCGAATATAGCGGGTCCTCCTACGAGCAGTACTTC

d_gene: -
abundance: -
j_gene: TRBJ1-5
v_gene: TRBV6-1
CDR3aa: CASSDFWNQPQHF
CDR3nt: TGTGCCAGCAGTGACTTTTGGAATCAGCCCCAGCATTTT

d_gene: TRBD1
abundance: -
j_gene: TRBJ2-7
v_gene: TRBV7-9
CDR3aa: CASSHPGQHEQYF
CDR3nt: TGTGCCAGCAGCCATCCGGGACAGCACGAGCAGTACTTC

d_gene: -
abundance: -
j_gene: TRBJ2-7
v_gene: TRBV7-9
CDR3aa: CASSRETYEQYF
CDR3nt: TGTGCCAGCAGCCGGGAGACCTACGAGCAGTACTTC

d_gene: TRBD2
abundance: -
j_gene: TRBJ2-7
v_gene: TRBV11-2
CDR3aa: CASTSGSSAYEQYF
CDR3nt: TGTGCCAGCACTAGCGGGAGTAGTGCGTACGAGCAGTACTTC

d_gene: -
abundance: -
j_gene: TRBJ1-1
v_gene: TRBV7-9
CDR3aa: CASSYGSHTEAFF
CDR3nt: TGTGCCAGCAGCTATGGGTCCCACACTGAAGCTTTCTTT

d_gene: TRBD2
abundance: once
j_gene: TRBJ2-7
v_gene: TRBV9
CDR3aa: CASSVEGRESNEQYF
CDR3nt: TGTGCCAGCAGCGTAGAAGGGCGGGAGAGCAACGAGCAGTACTTC

d_gene: TRBD1
abundance: -
j_gene: TRBJ1-3
v_gene: TRBV11-2
CDR3aa: CASSLFGTEGNTIYF
CDR3nt: TGTGCCAGCAGCTTATTTGGGACAGAAGGAAACACCATATATTTT

d_gene: TRBD1
abundance: -
j_gene: TRBJ1-1
v_gene: TRBV28
CDR3aa: CASSPRTGYTQAFF
CDR3nt: TGTGCCAGCAGTCCAAGGACAGGCTACACCCAAGCTTTCTTT

d_gene: TRBD2
abundance: -
j_gene: TRBJ2-1
v_gene: TRBV27
CDR3aa: CASTRAGGSRSYNEQFF
CDR3nt: TGTGCCAGCACCCGGGCGGGAGGTAGTAGGTCCTACAATGAGCAGTTCTTC

d_gene: TRBD1
abundance: -
j_gene: TRBJ1-2
v_gene: TRBV28
CDR3aa: CASIPGQGNYGYTF
CDR3nt: TGTGCCAGCATCCCGGGACAGGGAAACTATGGCTACACCTTC

d_gene: -
abundance: once
j_gene: TRBJ2-3
v_gene: TRBV7-8
CDR3aa: CASSRLGGSTDTQYF
CDR3nt: TGTGCCAGCAGTCGCCTCGGCGGGAGCACAGATACGCAGTATTTT

d_gene: -
abundance: -
j_gene: TRBJ1-1
v_gene: TRBV28
CDR3aa: CASSLRDTEAFF
CDR3nt: TGTGCCAGCAGTTTGAGGGACACTGAAGCTTTCTTT

d_gene: -
abundance: once
j_gene: TRBJ2-7
v_gene: TRBV5-1
CDR3aa: CASSLGPASSYEQYF
CDR3nt: TGCGCCAGCAGCTTGGGGCCAGCCAGCTCCTACGAGCAGTACTTC

d_gene: TRBD1
abundance: -
j_gene: TRBJ1-4
v_gene: TRBV7-9
CDR3aa: CASSSVKQGVGKLFF
CDR3nt: TGTGCCAGCAGCTCCGTTAAACAGGGGGTCGGAAAACTGTTTTTT

d_gene: TRBD2
abundance: -
j_gene: TRBJ2-3
v_gene: TRBV27
CDR3aa: CASRPNPSGRTSTDTQYF
CDR3nt: TGTGCCAGCAGGCCAAACCCTAGCGGGAGGACTAGCACAGATACGCAGTATTTT

d_gene: TRBD1
abundance: -
j_gene: TRBJ1-2
v_gene: TRBV4-1
CDR3aa: CASSLKQGASGYTF
CDR3nt: TGCGCCAGCAGCCTAAAACAGGGGGCGAGTGGCTACACCTTC

d_gene: TRBD1
abundance: -
j_gene: TRBJ2-7
v_gene: TRBV9
CDR3aa: CASSPGDRSSYEQYF
CDR3nt: TGTGCCAGCAGCCCAGGGGACAGGAGCTCCTACGAGCAGTACTTC

d_gene: TRBD1
abundance: -
j_gene: TRBJ2-7
v_gene: TRBV27
CDR3aa: CASSSSGTGGRYEQYF
CDR3nt: TGTGCCAGCAGTTCATCCGGGACAGGGGGACGGTACGAGCAGTACTTC